The clone carrying this T cell receptor beta chain appeared a few times. Repertoires were generated with immunoSEQ multiplex PCR, while TCRdb's copy carries only in-frame clones and drops some. The sample yields about 40,000 clones, 80% to 95% seen once. The data were obtained in a study of control samples from healthy donors and cancer patients. The CDR3 has 14 amino acids. V lost 0 bases, J lost 0 bases, and 4 bases lay in between. CDR1 and CDR2 (germline): SGDLS, YYNGEE. Sequences were obtained from blood. This sequence was found in a woman between 45 and 60 years old in good health. This chain uses TRBV9 with TRBJ1-5; D remains ambiguous. CDR3 bases: TGTGCCAGCAGCGTAGGAGGTAGCAATCAGCCCCAGCATTTT. This codes for CASSVGGSNQPQHF.